Shown below are 5 T cell receptor beta chains from a single sample sequenced in a study of blood T cells in healthy people across ages. For the second PCR, which ran for roughly 7 to 11 cycles, a sample-barcoded 5' primer and a J-beta primer mix were used. TCRdb independently ran MiXCR on the 5' RACE reads; one entry per CDR3 protein. The profile covers fewer than 2,000,000 distinct CDR3 sequences, with roughly 30% appearing a single time and about 11% taken by the ten largest. Sample: blood. Every receptor here comes from a woman aged 25 to 39 in good health.

The sample holds one count of this clonotype. The junction differs from germline at one of its ends, possibly a read error. This rearrangement joins TRBV5-1 to TRBJ2-1; possible D gene TRBD2, 7 bases. This CDR3 is 15 amino acids long. The germline V gene has CDR1 SGHRS and CDR2 YFSETQ. This CDR3 reads CASSPDGGPYNERFF. The CDR3 region has the DNA TGCGCCAGCAGCCCGGACGGGGGGCCCTACAATGAGCGGTTCTTC.

V usage is TRBV7-9 and J usage is TRBJ2-5; maybe TRBD2 (6 bases). Germline V lookup: CDR1 SEHNR, CDR2 FQNEAQ (reference sequence). CDR3 length: 15 amino acids. Deletions cut 1 base from V and 3 bases from J, with 12 bases between. In DNA, the CDR3 is TGTGCCAGCAGCTTAGATGTAGGAGGGGAAGAGACCCAGTACTTC. Translating it yields CASSLDVGGEETQYF.

This clonotype was observed a handful of times. The V gene is TRBV11-2, the J gene TRBJ2-3, with 10 bases lining up with TRBD2. Germline CDR1 reads SGHAT; CDR2 reads FQNNGV. With 10 bases clipped from V and 3 bases from J, the junction kept 7 bases outside the gene matches. The CDR3 spans 14 residues. CDR3 nucleotides: TGTGCCACAAAAGCTAGCGGGAGTACAGATACGCAGTATTTT. Its protein is CATKASGSTDTQYF. The variable domain in full, completed from reference TRBV11-2 and TRBJ2-3, reads EAGVAQSPRYKIIEKRQSVAFWCNPISGHATLYWYQQILGQGPKLLIQFQNNGVVDDSQLPKDRFSAERLKGVDSTLKIQPAKLEDSAVYLCATKASGSTDTQYFGPGTRLTVL.

Notes on this clonotype: A much bigger clone sits one base away, suggesting this may be a read error. The chain links TRBV4-2 to TRBJ2-1, with D possibly being TRBD2 (6 bases). Germline CDR1 and CDR2: LGHNA and YNFKEQ. V lost 9 bases and J lost 9, with 15 bases in between. The CDR3 runs to 12 residues. The CDR3 DNA sequence: TGTGCCAGTTCGGAGGGCCTCGTTGAGCAGTTCTTC. This sequence encodes CASSEGLVEQFF.

The chain is built from TRBV20-1 and TRBJ2-3, with TRBD1 identical over 7 bases. V lost 6 bases to trimming and J lost 4 bases; unmatched junction nucleotides: 7. CDR1 is DFQATT, CDR2 SNEGSKA, per germline (reference sequence). The CDR3 length is 13 residues. The CDR3 region has the DNA TGCAGTGCCATGACAGGGCTCGCAGATACGCAGTATTTT. It codes for CSAMTGLADTQYF.